These T cell receptor beta chains were read from a single sample in a study of tumor-infiltrating lymphocytes in primary liver carcinoma. TCRdb reprocessed the multiplex PCR reads with MiXCR, giving one entry per CDR3 protein. The sample includes about 29,000 distinct CDR3 sequences, 75% to 85% seen only once; the top ten take roughly a third. The sample was liver tumor tissue from sampling region 5. These receptors came from a man aged 35 to 55 with primary liver carcinoma and hepatitis B virus infection. CDR3s include the opening cysteine and the closing phenylalanine or tryptophan. The order of the fields is clone size, J gene, D gene, V gene, CDR3 protein, CDR3 DNA. A D gene is named only where the DNA matches it firmly. Expanded clones get a size class; other rows say once, few or many, or leave the size out.

.	TRBJ2-1	.	TRBV21-1	CASSRVGLVGSSYNEQFF	TGTGCCAGCAGCAGAGTTGGGCTAGTGGGAAGCTCCTACAATGAGCAGTTCTTC
.	TRBJ2-3	.	TRBV21-1	CGNSKVQDRGRLDTQYF	TGTGGCAACAGCAAAGTTCAGGACAGGGGGCGGTTGGATACGCAGTATTTT
.	TRBJ2-7	TRBD2	TRBV6-5	CADSYGGAGEQYF	TGTGCCGACAGTTACGGGGGGGCGGGTGAGCAGTACTTC
.	TRBJ2-1	.	TRBV6-6	CASSYPGDGYNEQFF	TGTGCCAGCAGTTACCCGGGAGACGGGTACAATGAGCAGTTCTTC
.	TRBJ2-2	.	TRBV11-2	CASGLDGSGNTGELFF	TGTGCCAGCGGCTTAGATGGCTCCGGAAACACCGGGGAGCTGTTTTTC
many	TRBJ2-2	TRBD2	TRBV5-1	CASSLSSGTTLGGELFF	TGCGCCAGCAGCTTGTCGTCCGGGACTACCCTCGGCGGGGAGCTGTTTTTT
once	TRBJ1-2	TRBD1	TRBV4-1	CACSQRDRNYGYTF	TGCGCCTGCAGCCAAAGGGACAGGAACTACGGCTACACCTTC
few	TRBJ2-3	.	TRBV4-2	CASSQGEGSGQLSNQPQYF	TGTGCCAGCAGCCAAGGGGAGGGGTCAGGACAGCTTAGTAATCAGCCCCAGTATTTT
.	TRBJ2-1	.	TRBV11-2	CACSPSHSEQFF	TGTGCCTGTAGCCCCTCCCACAGTGAGCAGTTCTTC
.	TRBJ2-1	.	TRBV7-9	CASSIPYQGPETNEQFF	TGTGCCAGCAGTATACCATATCAGGGGCCTGAAACAAATGAGCAGTTCTTC
.	TRBJ1-3	.	TRBV12-3/TRBV12-4	CASSPHREWDTIYF	TGTGCCAGCAGTCCGCACAGGGAATGGGACACCATATATTTT
.	TRBJ2-1	TRBD2	TRBV11-2	CASNPGLAGDYNEQLF	TGTGCCAGCAACCCCGGGCTAGCGGGCGATTACAATGAGCAGTTGTTC
.	TRBJ1-5	.	TRBV10-3	CAISECEGDQLQHF	TGTGCCATCAGTGAGTGTGAGGGCGATCAACTCCAGCATTTT
.	TRBJ1-1	.	TRBV28	CVSRDQTTEVFF	TGTGTCAGCCGCGATCAGACCACTGAAGTTTTCTTT
many	TRBJ2-1	TRBD1	TRBV2	CASRPGTGGLYNEQFF	TGTGCCAGCAGGCCCGGGACAGGGGGTTTGTACAATGAGCAGTTCTTC
many	TRBJ2-1	TRBD2	TRBV11-3	CASSLAWDSGRPEQFF	TGTGCCAGCAGCTTAGCGTGGGATAGCGGGAGACCTGAGCAGTTCTTC
few	TRBJ2-7	TRBD1	TRBV10-1	CASSEGQGALQYF	TGCGCCAGCAGTGAAGGGCAGGGGGCACTACAGTACTTC
many	TRBJ2-7	.	TRBV4-3	CASSQEPGGGYEQYF	TGCGCCAGCAGCCAAGAACCTGGCGGAGGATACGAGCAGTACTTC
.	TRBJ1-5	TRBD1	TRBV12-3/TRBV12-4	CDSRSQGGQGNQPQHF	TGTGACAGCAGGTCCCAAGGGGGACAGGGCAACCAGCCCCAGCATTTT
.	TRBJ2-7	TRBD2	TRBV6-5	CVCRREGLAGIYEQYF	TGTGTCTGCAGACGAGAAGGGCTAGCGGGGATCTACGAGCAGTACTTC
many	TRBJ1-5	.	TRBV20-1	CSASNWGRNQPQHF	TGCAGTGCTAGTAACTGGGGCCGAAATCAGCCCCAGCATTTT
.	TRBJ2-1	.	TRBV29-1	CSVEEARDNKQSF	TGCAGCGTTGAAGAAGCGAGGGACAATAAGCAGTCCTTC
.	TRBJ2-3	.	TRBV11-2	CVSSASTDMQYF	TGTGTCAGCAGCGCCAGCACAGACATGCAGTATTTT
.	TRBJ2-7	TRBD1	TRBV6-5	CAGTPGQAASFYEDYF	TGTGCCGGCACGCCCGGACAGGCAGCATCCTTTTACGAGGACTACTTC
.	TRBJ2-1	.	TRBV11-2	CACSLDGRFNGTFYNEQFF	TGTGCCTGCAGCTTAGATGGGCGATTCAACGGGACCTTTTACAATGAGCAGTTCTTC
.	TRBJ1-1	.	TRBV11-1	CAGSRQVDTEAFF	TGTGCCGGCAGCCGCCAGGTGGACACCGAAGCTTTCTTT
.	TRBJ2-6	.	TRBV6-5	CASSGVSGVNVLTF	TGCGCCAGCAGTGGAGTCTCTGGGGTCAACGTCCTGACTTTC
.	TRBJ2-7	.	TRBV4-3	CASSQVYRDEQYF	TGCGCCAGCAGCCAAGTATACAGGGACGAGCAGTACTTC
.	TRBJ2-2	TRBD2	TRBV7-8	CASSFRTSGVNTGELFF	TGTGCCAGCAGCTTCCGGACTAGCGGGGTGAACACTGGGGAGCTGTTTTTT
many	TRBJ2-5	.	TRBV14	CASSQDHAPEFQEIQYF	TGTGCCAGCAGCCAAGACCACGCCCCGGAGTTCCAAGAGATCCAGTACTTC
.	TRBJ2-1	TRBD2	TRBV11-2	CASNPQREGLGEQFF	TGTGCTAGCAACCCCCAGCGGGAAGGATTGGGTGAGCAGTTCTTC
medium-sized	TRBJ2-5	.	TRBV6-5	CASSYAGYGKETQYF	TGTGCCAGCAGTTACGCGGGCTATGGTAAAGAGACCCAGTACTTC
.	TRBJ1-2	.	TRBV14	CASTPLPGHGKNYGYTF	TGTGCCAGCACCCCCTTACCAGGACACGGAAAAAACTATGGCTACACCTTC
.	TRBJ2-1	.	TRBV11-2	CASSLDSTLREHFF	TGTGCCAGCAGCTTAGACTCAACTCTCAGAGAGCATTTCTTC
.	TRBJ2-2	TRBD2	TRBV6-1	CASSDPGLAGSGELFF	TGTGCCAGCAGTGATCCGGGACTAGCGGGGTCCGGGGAGCTGTTTTTT
.	TRBJ1-1	.	TRBV6-5	CASSYSRQRNTEAIF	TGTGCCAGCAGTTACTCGAGGCAGAGGAACACTGAAGCTATCTTT
.	TRBJ1-2	.	TRBV5-1	CASSLAGQLGHTF	TGCGCCAGTAGCTTGGCCGGGCAGTTGGGCCACACCTTC
.	TRBJ1-5	TRBD1	TRBV12-3/TRBV12-4	CASRFQGGQGNHPQHF	TGTGCCAGTAGGTTCCAAGGGGGACAGGGCAATCATCCCCAGCATTTT
.	TRBJ2-1	TRBD2	TRBV5-4	CASSLGLAGYNEQFF	TGTGCCAGCAGCTTAGGCCTAGCGGGCTACAATGAGCAGTTCTTC
many	TRBJ2-7	.	TRBV5-1	CASSSGLKYEQYF	TGCGCCAGCAGTTCCGGACTGAAGTACGAGCAGTACTTC
.	TRBJ2-7	TRBD1	TRBV11-2	CASSWDRGLQNYEHYF	TGTGCCAGCAGCTGGGACAGGGGCCTCCAAAATTACGAGCATTACTTC
.	TRBJ2-7	TRBD2	TRBV5-4	CASSILAGRGHEQYF	TGTGCCAGCAGCATCCTAGCGGGAAGGGGCCACGAGCAATACTTC
.	TRBJ2-7	.	TRBV10-3	CAISGSGSAYDEQYF	TGCGCCATCAGTGGGTCAGGGTCCGCGTACGACGAGCAGTACTTC
.	TRBJ2-7	.	TRBV29-1	CGVDTPSYEQCF	TGCGGCGTTGATACACCGAGCTACGAGCAGTGCTTC
once	TRBJ1-1	.	TRBV10-2	CTSSEEGNTEAFF	TGCACCAGCAGTGAGGAAGGGAACACTGAAGCTTTCTTT
medium-sized	TRBJ2-1	.	TRBV11-2	CASRLSAAYNEQFF	TGTGCCAGCAGACTTAGCGCCGCGTACAATGAGCAGTTCTTC
.	TRBJ2-7	.	TRBV11-3	CASSLTPSGELHF	TGTGCCAGCAGCTTAACACCCAGCGGCGAGCTACACTTC
.	TRBJ2-7	.	TRBV6-5	CASGYFSYDQYF	TGTGCCAGTGGTTACTTCTCCTACGATCAGTACTTC
.	TRBJ2-7	.	TRBV11-2	CASRSHYSGIAYEQYF	TGTGCCAGCAGGTCCCATTATTCCGGGATAGCCTATGAGCAGTACTTC
once	TRBJ2-1	.	TRBV6-2/TRBV6-3	CASSTAGRRGAYNEQFF	TGTGCCAGCAGTACGGCGGGTCGCAGGGGAGCCTACAATGAGCAGTTCTTC
.	TRBJ1-2	TRBD1	TRBV11-1	CASRFRTGADYGYIF	TGTGCCAGCCGCTTTCGGACAGGGGCGGATTATGGCTACATCTTC
.	TRBJ1-6	.	TRBV4-3	CANSPDRGDSPLHF	TGCGCCAACAGCCCTGACCGAGGGGATTCACCCCTCCACTTT
.	TRBJ2-7	.	TRBV11-3	CASNSGGRSSYNEQYF	TGTGCCAGCAACTCAGGCGGTCGGAGCTCCTACAATGAGCAGTACTTC
many	TRBJ2-1	TRBD1	TRBV29-1	CSAAGQGVYNEQFF	TGCAGCGCAGCGGGACAGGGGGTATACAATGAGCAGTTCTTC
.	TRBJ2-2	.	TRBV5-6	CASSPGFTNIGELFF	TGCGCCAGCAGCCCAGGGTTCACGAACATCGGGGAGCTGTTTTTC
.	TRBJ2-7	TRBD2	TRBV20-1	CSARGLAGDFYEQYF	TGCAGTGCTAGAGGCCTAGCGGGAGATTTCTACGAGCAGTACTTC
.	TRBJ2-7	TRBD2	TRBV11-2	CASSLTFTGGGEQYF	TGTGCCAGCAGCTTAACGTTCACGGGAGGAGGCGAGCAGTACTTC
.	TRBJ2-6	TRBD1	TRBV20-1	CSALTGGGANVLTF	TGCAGTGCTCTAACAGGGGGAGGGGCCAACGTCCTGACTTTC
once	TRBJ1-1	.	TRBV5-1	CASSPSWGTMNTEAFF	TGCGCCAGCAGTCCTTCTTGGGGCACGATGAACACTGAAGCTTTCTTT
.	TRBJ1-2	TRBD1	TRBV11-2	CANSFSGDRAYGYTF	TGTGCCAACAGTTTCTCCGGGGACAGGGCCTATGGCTACACCTTC